The 26 T cell receptor beta chains reported below all come from one sample, sequenced in a study of blood T cells in healthy people across ages. The second PCR ran roughly 7 to 12 cycles with a sample-barcoded 5' primer and J-beta primers. Using its own MiXCR run on the 5' RACE reads, TCRdb lists one record per CDR3 protein. The profile shows 650,000 to 950,000 distinct CDR3 sequences, roughly 44% of them singletons. Sequencing used blood. The receptors shown here come from a man between 60 and 75 years old in good health.

V is TRBV6-1 and J is TRBJ2-1, with a possible D match to TRBD1 (6 bases). The length of the CDR3 is 14 residues. Germline V gene lookup returns CDR1 MNHNS and CDR2 SASEGT. V was clipped by 3 bases and J by 3 bases, with 9 bases between them. The CDR3 loop reads CASSDQGLYNEQFF. The CDR3 DNA reads as TGTGCCAGCAGTGACCAGGGGCTCTACAATGAGCAGTTCTTC.

This chain connects TRBV13 to TRBJ2-3, with a weak D call TRBD2 (5 bases). There are 14 residues in the CDR3. Trimming took off 5 bases at V and 2 bases at J, with 11 bases between the two ends. From germline, CDR1 is PRHDT and CDR2 FYEKMQ (reference sequence). The CDR3 region has the DNA TGTGCCAGCAGCCCCCCGACTACCACAGATACGCAGTATTTT. This sequence encodes CASSPPTTTDTQYF.

This clonotype is a singleton in its sample. This chain uses TRBV6-1 with TRBJ1-5; no reliable D call. CDR3 length: 14 residues. Looked up from germline, CDR1 is MNHNS and CDR2 is SASEGT. V dropped 6 bases and J dropped 0 bases, with 9 bases sitting between them. The CDR3 nucleotides read TGTGCCAGCAGCGCACATTTTAGCAATCAGCCCCAGCATTTT. Protein sequence: CASSAHFSNQPQHF.

The rearrangement joins TRBV20-1 to TRBJ2-5, with D possibly being TRBD1 or TRBD2 (5 bases each). The germline gives CDR1 DFQATT, CDR2 SNEGSKA (reference sequence). This CDR3 has 14 amino acids. V was clipped by 3 bases and J by 5 bases, with 16 bases between them. The DNA for the CDR3 is TGCAGTGCTAGGGGACGAGGGACCCTGGAGACCCAGTACTTC. Its translation is CSARGRGTLETQYF.

As DNA, the CDR3 is TGTGCCAGCAGCCCAAGCGGGGGCGGGTACACCGGGGAGCTGTTTTTT. Amino acid sequence: CASSPSGGGYTGELFF. The chain couples TRBV7-9 to TRBJ2-2, with 8 bases identical to TRBD2. Germline V gene data show CDR1 as SEHNR and CDR2 as FQNEAQ (reference sequence). J was trimmed by 3 bases and V by 5 bases; bases with no gene match: 8. The CDR3 has 16 residues.

V gene TRBV4-3 combines with J gene TRBJ2-7; a weak D match, TRBD2 (5 bases). Trimming took 9 bases from V and 2 from J, leaving 17 bases between them. This CDR3 comprises 14 residues. CDR1 LGHNA and CDR2 YSLEER come from the germline V gene. The CDR3 loop reads CARLIPGKAYEQYF. CDR3 coding DNA: TGCGCCAGACTCATTCCGGGGAAGGCCTACGAGCAGTACTTC.

A few counts support this clonotype. The chain couples TRBV7-9 to TRBJ2-5; 8 bases match TRBD1. The CDR3 has 15 amino acids. Germline assignment: CDR1 SEHNR and CDR2 FQNEAQ (reference sequence). The J segment lost 11 bases and the V segment lost 1 base, leaving 12 bases of the junction unmatched. CDR3: CASSLVGTGLREQYF. DNA of the CDR3: TGTGCCAGCAGCTTAGTGGGGACAGGCTTGAGAGAGCAGTACTTC.

This clonotype occurred a few times. This CDR3 is CASSLLTYSPLHF. CDR3 in DNA: TGTGCCAGCAGCCTATTGACCTATTCACCCCTCCACTTT. The gene calls are TRBV14 and TRBJ1-6, with unresolved D. CDR3 length equals 13 residues. Germline loops: CDR1 SGHDN, CDR2 FVKESK. Trimming stripped 4 bases from V and 8 bases from J, with 9 bases between.

The V and J genes are TRBV24-1 and TRBJ2-3, with TRBD1 identical over 8 bases. V was clipped by 4 bases and J by 3 bases; unmatched bases: 8. This CDR3 is built from 16 residues. Germline V gives CDR1 KGHDR, CDR2 SFDVKD. The CDR3 is CATSEPTGGSTDTQYF. DNA for the CDR3: TGTGCCACCAGTGAACCCACAGGGGGTAGTACAGATACGCAGTATTTT.

In this sample, this clonotype turned up a few times. J is TRBJ1-1 and V is TRBV6-6; D uncertain. CDR3 length equals 12 residues. Trimming left V 0 bases short and J 4 bases short, with 3 bases between. Germline V gene lookup returns CDR1 MNHNY and CDR2 SVGAGI (reference sequence). CDR3 coding DNA: TGTGCCAGCAGTTACTCACTCACTGAAGCTTTCTTT. Its protein product is CASSYSLTEAFF.

This clonotype appeared a few times. The rearrangement uses TRBV10-3 and TRBJ1-2; D gene uncertain. The CDR3 runs to 12 residues. The V end was cut by 2 bases, the J end by 7 bases, with 8 bases between. The germline CDR1 and CDR2 sequences are ENHRY and SYGVKD. The CDR3 region has the DNA TGTGCCATCAGTGAGATGGGGTTTGGCTACACCTTC. It yields the protein CAISEMGFGYTF.

The chain combines TRBV18 with TRBJ2-5; 8 nucleotides align to TRBD2. Germline trimming cut 3 bases from V and 4 bases from J; bases unmatched to any gene: 4. This CDR3 comprises 14 residues. Germline CDR1 KGHSH, CDR2 LQKENI. CDR3 DNA sequence: TGTGCCAGCTCACCCAAGGGACTAGGAGAGACCCAGTACTTC. Its protein product is CASSPKGLGETQYF. Complete variable domain (other parts from reference TRBV18 and TRBJ2-5): NAGVMQNPRHLVRRRGQEARLRCSPMKGHSHVYWYRQLPEEGLKFMVYLQKENIIDESGMPKERFSAEFPKEGPSILRIQQVVRGDSAAYFCASSPKGLGETQYFGPGTRLLVL.

The chain joins TRBV10-3 to TRBJ2-7; 8 bases line up with TRBD2. Unmatched junction bases numbered 13, after V lost 8 bases and J lost 7 bases. The CDR3 covers 14 residues. Germline CDR1 ENHRY, CDR2 SYGVKD. The CDR3 coding sequence is TGTGCCATCTGGATCGGGGGGGCCGGGAATGAGCAGTACTTC. This sequence encodes CAIWIGGAGNEQYF.

The CDR3 nucleotides are TGTGCCAGCAGTGACGACAGGCGTAACACTGAAGCTTTCTTT. It is translated as CASSDDRRNTEAFF. V gene TRBV12-3 or TRBV12-4 combines with J gene TRBJ1-1; a possible D gene is TRBD1 (6 bases). Deletions cut 5 bases from V and 2 bases from J, with 12 bases between. CDR3 length: 14 residues.

This clonotype has only a few counts. This chain links TRBV28 with TRBJ1-5; the D gene is possibly TRBD1 (5 bases). Trimming took 9 bases from V and 1 from J, leaving 7 bases between them. CDR3 length: 12 residues. Germline CDR1 MDHEN, CDR2 SYDVKM. The DNA of the CDR3 is TGTGCCAGTACAGGCAGCAATCAGCCCCAGCATTTT. This codes for CASTGSNQPQHF.

This clonotype turned up a few times. V and J are TRBV6-6 and TRBJ2-5; 7 nucleotides agree with TRBD2. CDR1 MNHNY and CDR2 SVGAGI come from the germline V gene (reference sequence). The CDR3 loop spans 14 amino acids. The V segment lost 4 bases and the J segment 5 bases; nucleotides outside the gene matches: 7. The CDR3 reads CASSSRLAGETQYF. CDR3 DNA: TGTGCCAGCAGTTCCAGACTAGCAGGGGAGACCCAGTACTTC.

This chain joins TRBV19 and TRBJ2-4; D perhaps matches TRBD2 (6 bases). This CDR3 contains 15 residues. The germline CDR1 and CDR2 sequences are LNHDA and SQIVND (reference sequence). Trimming took off 5 bases at V and 3 bases at J, with 14 bases between the two ends. CDR3 region: CASSASTGDKNIQYF. CDR3 DNA sequence: TGTGCCAGTAGTGCATCCACGGGGGACAAAAACATTCAGTACTTC.

The chain has TRBV5-5 and TRBJ2-2; possibly TRBD1 for D (6 bases). Germline loops: CDR1 SGHKS, CDR2 YYEKEE (reference sequence). V was pared by 4 bases and J by 2 bases, with 15 bases between. The CDR3 has 16 residues. The DNA of the CDR3 is TGTGCCAGCAGCCGGAACCAGGGGATCAACACCGGGGAGCTGTTTTTT. This translates into CASSRNQGINTGELFF.

This clonotype was observed a few times. The chain combines TRBV5-1 with TRBJ2-1, with D unresolved. V was cut by 5 bases and J by 7 bases, with 10 bases left in between. CDR1 and CDR2 (germline): SGHRS, YFSETQ. The CDR3 totals 12 residues. This CDR3 reads CASRAGANEQFF. For the CDR3, the DNA is TGCGCCAGCAGGGCCGGAGCTAATGAGCAGTTCTTC.

This clonotype was counted a few times. The rearrangement uses TRBV29-1 and TRBJ1-1; D remains ambiguous. V lost 1 base to trimming and J lost 1 base, with 4 bases between them. Germline CDR1 is SQVTM and CDR2 is ANQGSEA. This CDR3 has 12 amino acids. CDR3 in amino acids: CSVEGSNTEAFF. DNA for the CDR3: TGCAGCGTTGAAGGGTCGAACACTGAAGCTTTCTTT.

This clonotype has just one count. This chain links TRBV28 with TRBJ2-7; D is uncertain. This CDR3 is 13 amino acids long. Per germline, CDR1 MDHEN and CDR2 SYDVKM. Trimming took 10 bases from V and 3 from J, leaving 16 bases between them. As DNA, the CDR3 is TGTGCCACCTCTAATCGGCGGAGCTACGAGCAGTACTTC. Translated: CATSNRRSYEQYF.

The genes are TRBV20-1 and TRBJ2-7; D is perhaps TRBD2 (7 bases). CDR3 length equals 14 residues. Trimming shortened V by 5 bases and J by 1 base, and 15 bases separated the two germline ends. Per germline, CDR1 DFQATT and CDR2 SNEGSKA (reference sequence). CDR3 sequence: CSAVPGRGSYEQYF. DNA of the CDR3: TGCAGTGCTGTCCCTGGGAGGGGGTCCTACGAGCAGTACTTC.

CDR3 amino acids: CAYNQGNNEQYF. The CDR3 DNA reads as TGTGCCTACAACCAGGGTAACAATGAGCAGTACTTC. The V and J genes are TRBV30 and TRBJ2-7; maybe TRBD1 (5 bases). The germline CDR1 and CDR2 sequences are GTSNPN and SVGIG (reference sequence). CDR3 size: 12 residues. The V gene lost 7 bases and the J gene lost 7 bases, with 17 bases spanning the gap.

This clonotype showed up just a few times. The chain combines TRBV2 with TRBJ1-2; D gene uncertain. Trimming took off 2 bases at V and 2 bases at J, with 6 bases between the two ends. Looked up from germline, CDR1 is SNHLY and CDR2 is FYNNEI. The CDR3 consists of 13 residues. The CDR3 here is CASSETWNYGYTF. CDR3 sequence (DNA): TGTGCCAGCAGTGAAACCTGGAACTATGGCTACACCTTC.

This clonotype was seen a handful of times. The chain is built from TRBV9 and TRBJ2-1; a possible D gene is TRBD1 (7 bases). The CDR3 runs 14 residues. Germline values: CDR1 SGDLS, CDR2 YYNGEE. Trimming shortened V by 3 bases and J by 14 bases, and 21 bases separated the two germline ends. The CDR3 spells CASSEGTAASGEFF. The CDR3 bases are TGTGCCAGCAGCGAGGGGACAGCCGCATCGGGGGAGTTCTTC.

The chain employs TRBV5-1 and TRBJ2-3, with 7 bases identical to TRBD1. With V trimmed by 7 bases and J by 6 bases, 8 bases remained unmatched. This CDR3 contains 13 residues. Per germline, CDR1 SGHRS and CDR2 YFSETQ. CDR3 nucleotide sequence: TGCGCCAGCTCACCGACAGGGCAGGATACGCAGTATTTT. Its protein is CASSPTGQDTQYF. The entire variable domain, with the rest obtained from reference TRBV5-1 and TRBJ2-3, is as follows: KAGVTQTPRYLIKTRGQQVTLSCSPISGHRSVSWYQQTPGQGLQFLFEYFSETQRNKGNFPGRFSGRQFSNSRSEMNVSTLELGDSALYLCASSPTGQDTQYFGPGTRLTVL.